These T cell receptor beta chains were read from a single sample in a study of cytomegalovirus exposure and HLA in healthy donors. TCRdb's table, derived via immunoSEQ multiplex PCR, lists solely in-frame clones and lacks some. This table holds around 200,000 clones, 82% found once. Sample: PBMCs. Receptors were obtained from a woman aged 18-29 years in good health and CMV-seronegative. Both conserved end residues are part of each CDR3. A D gene is named only where the DNA matches it firmly. Some rows have no size entry. The others give once, few or many, or a class for an expanded clone.

DNA	CDR3	size	V	J	D
TGTGCCAGCAGCGTAGAACAGGGTATCTCTGAAGCTTTCTTT	CASSVEQGISEAFF	.	TRBV9	TRBJ1-1	.
TGTGCCAGCAGCTTAACTAGCGGGTCCCCCGGGGAGCTGTTTTTT	CASSLTSGSPGELFF	.	TRBV11-3	TRBJ2-2	TRBD2
TGCAGCGCATCCCGTGCTAGCGGGGCCACAGATACGCAGTATTTT	CSASRASGATDTQYF	.	TRBV29-1	TRBJ2-3	TRBD2
TGCGCCAGCAGCTTGGCAGGGGGTAGGTACGAGCAGTACTTC	CASSLAGGRYEQYF	.	TRBV5-1	TRBJ2-7	TRBD1
TGTGCCAGCAGTGTTAAGCGGGACCAATACAATGAGCAGTTCTTC	CASSVKRDQYNEQFF	.	TRBV2	TRBJ2-1	TRBD2
TGTGCCAGCAGCACTAGCTCAGATACGCAGTATTTT	CASSTSSDTQYF	.	TRBV6-5	TRBJ2-3	.
TGTGCCAGCTCACTTGGACTAGCGGAGGTAGATACGCAGTATTTT	CASSLGLAEVDTQYF	.	TRBV18	TRBJ2-3	TRBD2
TGCAGTGCCAGGGTTGGCAATGAGCAGTTCTTC	CSARVGNEQFF	.	TRBV20-1	TRBJ2-1	.
TGCGCCAGCAGCTTGCATGGAGGGGCAAGCTACGAGCAGTACTTC	CASSLHGGASYEQYF	.	TRBV5-1	TRBJ2-7	.
TGTGCCAGCAGAATTAGCGGGGAGAACACCGGGGAGCTGTTTTTT	CASRISGENTGELFF	few	TRBV5-6	TRBJ2-2	TRBD2
TGTGCCAGCAGCTTAGGCCCCCCCGGACAGGGTTTCCGCGAGCAGTACTTC	CASSLGPPGQGFREQYF	once	TRBV7-2	TRBJ2-7	TRBD1
TGTGCCAGCAGTACGGGACTAGCGGACACAGATACGCAGTATTTT	CASSTGLADTDTQYF	.	TRBV7-9	TRBJ2-3	TRBD2
TGTGCCAGTAGGACTATGAGCGGGAGGCTCTACGAGCAGTACTTC	CASRTMSGRLYEQYF	.	TRBV19	TRBJ2-7	TRBD2
TGTGCCAGCTCACGGGACAGGAGTGAAAAACTGTTTTTT	CASSRDRSEKLFF	.	TRBV18	TRBJ1-4	TRBD1
TGTGCCAGCGCCGCGACAGGGGGCCCAGATACGCAGTATTTT	CASAATGGPDTQYF	.	TRBV25-1	TRBJ2-3	TRBD1
TGCGCCAGCAGCTCCGGGACAGGGGCGGGGGAGCAGTACTTC	CASSSGTGAGEQYF	once	TRBV5-1	TRBJ2-7	TRBD1
TGTGCCAGCAGCTGGGGGGACTACGGCACAGATACGCAGTATTTT	CASSWGDYGTDTQYF	once	TRBV7-6	TRBJ2-3	TRBD2
TGTGCCAGCGCTTTCGGCGGGGCGTACAATGAGCAGTTCTTC	CASAFGGAYNEQFF	once	TRBV6-1	TRBJ2-1	.
TGTGCCAGCTCACCGGGAACGGGAGGTACCGGGGAGCTGTTTTTT	CASSPGTGGTGELFF	.	TRBV18	TRBJ2-2	TRBD2
TGTGCCAGCAGCTTAAGTTCCAGGGCCAATGAGCAGTTCTTC	CASSLSSRANEQFF	.	TRBV7-9	TRBJ2-1	.
TGTGCCAGCAGTTACTCAACAGGGAACCCTCTCCATGGCTACACCTTC	CASSYSTGNPLHGYTF	.	TRBV6-5	TRBJ1-2	.
TGTGCCAGCAGCTCAGGAAGGAACACCTGGATCCGAGAGACCCAGTACTTC	CASSSGRNTWIRETQYF	.	TRBV7-2	TRBJ2-5	.
TGTGCCAGTAGTATTTCGGGGGGCCATAGGCCAGATACGCAGTATTTT	CASSISGGHRPDTQYF	.	TRBV19	TRBJ2-3	.
TGTGCCAGCAGTTTCCCCGGGAGCTACGAGCAGTACTTC	CASSFPGSYEQYF	.	TRBV6-6	TRBJ2-7	.
TGTGCCAGCAGTGAACACGGAACAGGGCTCAGCACAGATACGCAGTATTTT	CASSEHGTGLSTDTQYF	.	TRBV6-1	TRBJ2-3	.
TGTGCCAGCAGCCAAGATCCCGCCGTGGGCCCGATCGAGCAGTACTTC	CASSQDPAVGPIEQYF	few	TRBV4-2	TRBJ2-7	.